One and the same sample provided the 10 T cell receptor beta chains below, sequenced in a study of siplizumab effects on memory and regulatory T cells. Method: immunoSEQ multiplex PCR; TCRdb's copy keeps in-frame clones and lacks some. The sample shows over 100,000 clones, under 95% of them seen only once. The material sequenced was Tregs sorted from blood. These TCRs come from a human donor in good health.

J is TRBJ1-4 and V is TRBV2; 8 nucleotides agree with TRBD1. The CDR3 runs 15 residues. Trimming at V came to 6 bases and at J to 4 bases, leaving 7 bases not matched to a gene. CDR1 and CDR2 from the germline V gene are SNHLY and FYNNEI. As DNA, the CDR3 is TGTGCCAGCAGGAGGACAGGGTCCCTTAATGAAAAACTGTTTTTT. Protein: CASRRTGSLNEKLFF.

The chain recombines TRBV28 with TRBJ1-2; tentative D call: TRBD1 (5 bases). Germline CDR1 and CDR2: MDHEN and SYDVKM. There are 13 residues in the CDR3. The V end lost 7 bases, the J end lost 3 bases, and 12 bases lay between the germline ends. CDR3: CASTYGGDYGYTF. The CDR3 DNA is TGTGCCAGCACCTATGGAGGGGACTATGGCTACACCTTC.

The chain links TRBV7-9 to TRBJ1-5, with unresolved D. There are 13 residues in the CDR3. Trimming removed 2 bases at V and 4 bases at J, with 6 bases between. Germline loops: CDR1 SEHNR, CDR2 FQNEAQ (reference sequence). CDR3 protein: CASSLWENQPQHF. As DNA, the CDR3 is TGTGCCAGCAGCTTATGGGAGAATCAGCCCCAGCATTTT. Looking up the rest from reference TRBV7-9 and TRBJ1-5 gives the full variable domain: DTGVSQNPRHKITKRGQNVTFRCDPISEHNRLYWYRQTLGQGPEFLTYFQNEAQLEKSRLLSDRFSAERPKGSFSTLEIQRTEQGDSAMYLCASSLWENQPQHFGDGTRLSIL.

The V call is TRBV15, the J call TRBJ1-1; D gene ambiguous. The germline gives CDR1 LNHNV, CDR2 YYDKDF (reference sequence). Trimming stripped 1 base from V and 0 bases from J, with 9 bases between. This CDR3 has 15 amino acids. The CDR3 region has the DNA TGTGCCACCAGCAGAGGAGCAGTCATGAACACTGAAGCTTTCTTT. Protein sequence: CATSRGAVMNTEAFF. The whole variable domain, filled in from reference TRBV15 and TRBJ1-1, reads DAMVIQNPRYQVTQFGKPVTLSCSQTLNHNVMYWYQQKSSQAPKLLFHYYDKDFNNEADTPDNFQSRRPNTSFCFLDIRSPGLGDTAMYLCATSRGAVMNTEAFFGQGTRLTVV.

This sequence joins TRBV20-1 and TRBJ1-2, with D possibly TRBD1 on 5 matching bases. V dropped 6 bases and J dropped 8 bases, with 10 bases sitting between them. This CDR3 has 10 amino acids. The V gene's germline CDR1 is DFQATT and CDR2 SNEGSKA (reference sequence). The CDR3 reads CSALGGGYTF. CDR3 bases: TGCAGTGCCCTTGGGGGGGGCTACACCTTC.

This chain connects TRBV5-4 to TRBJ2-5; TRBD1 or TRBD2 may be the D gene (5 bases each). CDR1 and CDR2 (germline): SGHNT, YYREEE (reference sequence). Trimming left V 7 bases short and J 7 bases short, with 17 bases between. The CDR3 has 13 amino acids. CDR3 region: CASGRDLEATQYF. The DNA of the CDR3 is TGTGCCAGCGGTCGGGACCTAGAGGCGACCCAGTACTTC.

The chain has TRBV19 and TRBJ1-1; D is ambiguous. CDR1 and CDR2 from the germline V gene are LNHDA and SQIVND (reference sequence). This CDR3 comprises 11 residues. Trimming pared 7 bases from V and 4 bases from J, leaving 7 bases between. The CDR3 sequence is CASTRVTEAFF. In nucleotides, the CDR3 is TGTGCCAGTACCCGGGTCACTGAAGCTTTCTTT.

This chain joins TRBV7-4 and TRBJ1-5; no reliable D call. V gave up 5 bases and J gave up 4 bases, with 3 bases separating them. Germline lookup yields CDR1 SGHVT and CDR2 SQSDAQ. The CDR3 runs to 11 residues. For the CDR3, the DNA is TGTGCCAGCAGCCCGAATCAGCCCCAGCATTTT. Amino acids: CASSPNQPQHF.

The chain combines TRBV28 with TRBJ2-5; tentatively, D is TRBD2 (5 bases). The J call may not be correct, given that the DNA end is closer to TRBJ2-7. Germline V gene lookup returns CDR1 MDHEN and CDR2 SYDVKM. The CDR3 has 13 amino acids. In DNA form, the CDR3 reads TGTGCCAGCAGTCCTCCCCACGGGGTCGAGCAGTACTTC. Translation: CASSPPHGVEQYF.

In the case of this clone: Mismatch with germline at one junction end may stem from a read error. This rearrangement joins TRBV7-7 to TRBJ1-5; 12 bases line up with TRBD1. Per germline, CDR1 SSHAT and CDR2 FNYEAQ (reference sequence). This CDR3 has 15 amino acids. CDR3 amino acids: CASSLGDRGHQPQHF. CDR3 bases: TGTGCTAGCAGCTTAGGGGACAGGGGGCATCAGCCCCAGCATTTT.